This TCR beta chain was profiled in a study of blood T cell repertoires in COVID-19. Study-wide context: Acute and convalescent COVID-19 specimens originated in the United States, Italy and Spain. PBMCs, B-cell-depleted T cells, or T cells were the source of the cDNA or gDNA that made up the material.

The germline V gene encodes CDR1 LGHNA and CDR2 YNFKEQ. V was clipped by 1 base and J by 0 bases; unmatched bases: 9. This CDR3 is 19 amino acids long. In the original processing: Using reference gene primer amplification, nucleated cell counts were estimated. TCRdb's table, derived via immunoSEQ multiplex PCR, lists solely in-frame clones and lacks some. The V and J calls and clone size were taken over from that table, and D and trimming were inferred from the DNA. The table lists roughly 130,000 clones, approximately 88% of them singletons. The genes are TRBV4-2 and TRBJ2-2; 9 nucleotides match TRBD2. Sequencing used peripheral blood. This TCR derives from a woman aged 25-40 years who had recovered from COVID-19. CDR3 DNA: TGTGCCAGCAGCCAAGGCCTAGCGGGGTCGCGCGCGAACACCGGGGAGCTGTTTTTT. This codes for CASSQGLAGSRANTGELFF.